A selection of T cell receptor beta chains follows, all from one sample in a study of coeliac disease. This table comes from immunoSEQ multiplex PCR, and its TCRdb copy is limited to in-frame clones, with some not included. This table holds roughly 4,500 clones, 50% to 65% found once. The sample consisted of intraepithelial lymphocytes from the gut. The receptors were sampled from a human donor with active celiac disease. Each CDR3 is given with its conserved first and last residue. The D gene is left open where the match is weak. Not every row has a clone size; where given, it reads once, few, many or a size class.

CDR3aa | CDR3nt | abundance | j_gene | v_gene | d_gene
CASSPPGGSHQETQYF | TGTGCCAGCAGCCCTCCGGGCGGGTCCCACCAAGAGACCCAGTACTTC | NA | TRBJ2-5 | TRBV7-9 | NA
CAWREGLDTQYF | TGTGCCTGGAGAGAGGGCCTGGATACGCAGTATTTT | NA | TRBJ2-3 | TRBV30 | NA
CASRNRDSTYEQYF | TGTGCCAGCAGGAACCGGGACTCGACCTACGAGCAGTACTTC | few | TRBJ2-7 | TRBV5-6 | NA
CASSSWTGSKYEQYF | TGTGCCAGCAGCTCCTGGACAGGGTCCAAGTACGAGCAGTACTTC | NA | TRBJ2-7 | TRBV7-6 | TRBD1
CASSLSGNGEQYF | TGTGCCAGCAGTTTATCCGGGAACGGAGAGCAGTACTTC | NA | TRBJ2-7 | TRBV27 | NA
CASSETGDPYGYTF | TGTGCCAGCAGCGAGACAGGGGATCCCTATGGCTACACCTTC | few | TRBJ1-2 | TRBV7-9 | TRBD1
CASSQGPTSGYVETQYF | TGCGCCAGCAGCCAAGGTCCGACTAGCGGCTACGTCGAGACCCAGTACTTC | few | TRBJ2-5 | TRBV4-1 | TRBD2
CAISETGGSYEQYF | TGTGCCATCAGTGAGACAGGGGGGTCCTACGAGCAGTACTTC | NA | TRBJ2-7 | TRBV10-3 | TRBD1
CASSYREPYSGNTIYF | TGTGCCAGCAGTTACCGGGAACCCTACTCTGGAAACACCATATATTTT | few | TRBJ1-3 | TRBV6-5 | NA
CSVEGNLDGELFF | TGCAGCGTTGAAGGGAATCTAGACGGGGAGCTGTTTTTT | once | TRBJ2-2 | TRBV29-1 | NA
CASSYTGGRALEQYF | TGTGCCAGCAGTTACACAGGGGGGCGGGCTTTGGAGCAGTACTTC | few | TRBJ2-7 | TRBV27 | TRBD1
CASSLSLAGDNEQFF | TGTGCCAGCAGTTTATCCCTAGCGGGAGACAATGAGCAGTTCTTC | NA | TRBJ2-1 | TRBV27 | TRBD2
CASSPPGTGVTGELFF | TGTGCCAGCTCACCCCCCGGGACAGGGGTCACCGGGGAGCTGTTTTTT | few | TRBJ2-2 | TRBV18 | TRBD1